The 2 T cell receptor beta chains below all came from one sample that was sequenced in a study of molecular identifiers for immune sequencing clone quantification. TCRdb used MiXCR to reprocess the PCR reads, holding one entry per CDR3 protein. Here the sample spans more than 50,000 distinct CDR3 sequences, under 20% being singletons. Sample: naive CD8+ T cells from blood, with Jurkat cell RNA spiked in. As to subset: FACS-sorted CD8+CD4-CCR7+CD45RA+ naive T cells. Receptors were obtained from a human donor in good health. Some libraries in this study had Jurkat cell RNA spiked in.

This clonotype came up many times. V is TRBV27 and J is TRBJ2-7, with 7 bases that match TRBD2. CDR3 length: 13 amino acids. Trimming took 5 bases from V and 9 from J; bases not matched to a gene: 10. Germline values: CDR1 MNHEY, CDR2 SMNVEV (reference sequence). The CDR3 bases are TGTGCCAGCAGTCCCACCGGACTAGGCTGGCAGTACTTC. Amino acid sequence: CASSPTGLGWQYF.

This clonotype was counted at least ten times. The V and J genes are TRBV6-1 and TRBJ2-3; 12 bases agree with TRBD2. V lost 7 bases and J lost 3; bases outside the gene matches: 23. This CDR3 has 21 amino acids. The germline gives CDR1 MNHNS, CDR2 SASEGT. CDR3 nucleotides: TGTGCCAGCATCAACCGGGACGGCGGACTAGCGGGATTCGCAACGACAGATACGCAGTATTTT. It specifies CASINRDGGLAGFATTDTQYF.